This TCR beta chain stems from a study of T cell repertoires in cytomegalovirus infection (dated by TCRdb to the late 2010s). Some background on the complete study: Donor HLA type was relevant to the analysis, because carriage of CMV infection together with the matching HLA type was indicated by public TCR beta signatures.

This clonotype was found a few times. The antigen it recognizes is unknown. No base-level quality is on record; no much larger clone is a single base apart. The reads were generated on an Illumina HiSeq 1500. The public reads were reanalyzed by TCRdb: fastp trimming at Q25, MiXCR alignment, in-frame beta chains only. For every CDR3 protein sequence, its rows merge into one entry that carries the most common genes and DNA. The sample table lists more than 150,000 distinct CDR3 sequences, roughly 18% of them with a count of one. Together, the top ten hold roughly a sixth of the sample. The investigation overall reported the following: In the ex vivo response, HLA-C-restricted CMV-specific TCR beta clonotypes were dominant, and in two of eight donors the single most frequent clonotype came from this HLA-C-restricted group. Carriers of CMV infection plus the relevant HLA type were discriminated by the cumulative frequency of public TCR beta family members in the study cohort and in an independent roughly 340-donor cohort.

Taken from the germline V gene (reference sequence), the CDR1 and CDR2 loops are DFQATT and SNEGSKA. From the cysteine up to the phenylalanine, the CDR3 has a length of 12 residues. Only the CDR3 DNA is retained, 36 bases long and in frame from the first base. The chain is assembled from TRBV20-1 and TRBJ1-1; the D gene is perhaps TRBD1, on 6 matching bases. The sample taken for sequencing was CD8+ T cells from PBMCs. The receptor was isolated from a human donor in good health (CMV status not recorded). Some clones in this sample may be carry-over from other donors' samples. The DNA sequence is as follows: TGCAGATCCCGGGGGCCGGGCACTGAAGCTTTCTTT. Its translation is CRSRGPGTEAFF.